What follows is one T cell receptor beta chain and its context. Its antigen is not identified. This entry is derived from a study of OX40 agonist ivuxolimab in advanced cancers. Whole-study context: Ivuxolimab, which patients received intravenously every 2 weeks, was dosed at 0.01 to 10 mg/kg.

The CDR3 runs 14 residues. In germline, CDR1 is SGHVS, CDR2 FQNEAQ. Between the trimmed V and J ends, which lost 6 bases and 0 bases, there was a span of 12 bases. The method was immunoSEQ multiplex PCR; TCRdb's version includes in-frame clones alone and lacks a portion of them. The table has about 26,000 clones, about nine tenths seen once. Patients were ruled out by autoimmune disease history or systemic immunosuppression. Notes on the study in general: At 0.1 to 3.0 mg/kg and by week 6, clonal expansion occurred in CD4+ and CD8+ blood T cells. Normalized T-cell clonal expansion was also low in a subset of nonresponders.

The chain couples TRBV7-8 to TRBJ2-7; D perhaps matches TRBD2 (5 bases). This TCR was sampled from an adult with an advanced solid tumor such as melanoma, head and neck, liver or kidney cancer. The specimen was CD4+ or CD8+ T cells sorted from blood, collected in a trial of the OX40 agonist ivuxolimab. As DNA, the CDR3 is TGTGCCAGCAGTCTACTAGAGAGCTCCTACGAGCAGTACTTC. Its protein product is CASSLLESSYEQYF. The variable domain in full, completed from reference TRBV7-8 and TRBJ2-7, reads GAGVSQSPRYKVAKRGQDVALRCDPISGHVSLFWYQQALGQGPEFLTYFQNEAQLDKSGLPSDRFFAERPEGSVSTLKIQRTQQEDSAVYLCASSLLESSYEQYFGPGTRLTVT.